The clone carrying this TCR beta chain was observed at least ten times. Its specificity is not known. TCRdb re-analysed the 5' RACE reads in MiXCR, keeping a single row per CDR3 protein. Of roughly 350,000 distinct CDR3 sequences in the sample, approximately 4% were seen once. The sample originates from a study of T cells after yellow fever vaccination. Study conclusions and caveats: One caveat is that FACS-sorted repertoires could contain abundant clonotypes contaminating from the bulk population. CD4 and CD8 compartments shared a small share of clonotypes, likely from convergent recombination. The study re-detected most primary-vaccination clones after the booster (about 96% CD4, almost 90% CD8).

Trimming took 6 bases from V and 3 from J, leaving 15 bases between them. This CDR3 spans 15 amino acids. Germline CDR1 is MNHNY and CDR2 is SVGAGI (reference sequence). This sequence was found in a man aged 18 to 29 who received the YFV17D yellow fever vaccine. This rearrangement joins TRBV6-6 to TRBJ1-5; D is undetermined. The material sequenced was PBMCs, taken 5 days after the yellow fever booster vaccination. The CDR3 DNA sequence: TGTGCCAGCAGCATTACAATAAGTAACAATCAGCCCCAGCATTTT. Protein: CASSITISNNQPQHF.